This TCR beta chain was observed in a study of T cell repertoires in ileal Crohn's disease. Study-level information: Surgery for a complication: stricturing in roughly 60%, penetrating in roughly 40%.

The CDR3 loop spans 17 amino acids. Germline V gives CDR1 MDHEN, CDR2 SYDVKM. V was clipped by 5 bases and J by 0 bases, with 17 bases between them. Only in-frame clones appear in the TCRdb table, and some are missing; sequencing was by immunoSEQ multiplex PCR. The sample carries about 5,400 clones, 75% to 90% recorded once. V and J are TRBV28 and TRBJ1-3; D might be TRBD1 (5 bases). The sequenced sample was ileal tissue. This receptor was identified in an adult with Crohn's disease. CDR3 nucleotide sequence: TGTGCCAGCAGTAATACCTTATCAAGGGGCTCTGGAAACACCATATATTTT. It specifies CASSNTLSRGSGNTIYF.